This T cell receptor (beta chain) stems from a study of T cells in Graves' hyperthyroidism and ophthalmopathy. Remarks on this clonotype: The antigen is unknown.

Amplified TCR beta CDR3 regions derived from RNA transcripts. HTBI primers were employed in a first-round RT-PCR of the TCR CDR3. One entry per CDR3 protein, called by TCRdb with MiXCR from the multiplex PCR reads. The table records roughly 100,000 distinct CDR3 sequences, 40% to 50% of them present only once. The germline gives CDR1 MGHDK, CDR2 SYGVNS. This CDR3 is 14 amino acids long. V was pared by 5 bases and J by 1 base, with 11 bases between. Across 18 months, stable Graves' hyperthyroidism was marked by no progression to ophthalmopathy. Diagnoses were established using clinical symptoms, serum thyroxine and TRAb, thyroid ultrasound and orbital computed tomography. Study findings and constraints: Among thyroid clonotypes expanded above 0.001, most also appeared in blood. Ophthalmopathy and stable hyperthyroidism were separated by a 13 V-J model.

This receptor was identified in a man between 35 and 55 years old with Graves' hyperthyroidism. The chain uses TRBV25-1 and TRBJ1-1, with D uncertain. Source material: blood. The CDR3 coding sequence is TGTGCCAGCAGTTTCCCGGGCAGGAACACTGAAGCTTTCTTT. Protein product: CASSFPGRNTEAFF.